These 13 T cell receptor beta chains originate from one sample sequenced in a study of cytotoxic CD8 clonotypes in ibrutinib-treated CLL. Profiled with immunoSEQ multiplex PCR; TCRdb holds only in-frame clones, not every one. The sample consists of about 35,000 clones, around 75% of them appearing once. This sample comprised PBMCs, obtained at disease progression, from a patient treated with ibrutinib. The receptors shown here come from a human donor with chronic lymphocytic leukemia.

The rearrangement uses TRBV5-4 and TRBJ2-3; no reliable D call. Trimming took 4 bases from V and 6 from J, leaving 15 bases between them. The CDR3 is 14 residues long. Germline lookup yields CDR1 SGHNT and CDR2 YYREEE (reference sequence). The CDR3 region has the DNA TGTGCCAGCAGCCCCGCGTGGGGAACGGATACGCAGTATTTT. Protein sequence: CASSPAWGTDTQYF.

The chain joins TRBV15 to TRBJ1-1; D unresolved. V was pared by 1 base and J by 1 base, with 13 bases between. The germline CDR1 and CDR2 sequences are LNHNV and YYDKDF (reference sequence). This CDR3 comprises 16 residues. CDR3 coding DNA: TGTGCCACCAGCAGAGGGGGTGGCAGGCCGAACACTGAAGCTTTCTTT. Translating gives CATSRGGGRPNTEAFF.

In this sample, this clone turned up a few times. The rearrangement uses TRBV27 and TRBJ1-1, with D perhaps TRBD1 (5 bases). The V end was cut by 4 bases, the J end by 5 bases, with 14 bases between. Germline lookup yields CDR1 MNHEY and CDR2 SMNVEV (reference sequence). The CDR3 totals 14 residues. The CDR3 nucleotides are TGTGCCAGCAGTTATGGGGGGAGGGGTACTGAAGCTTTCTTT. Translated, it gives CASSYGGRGTEAFF.

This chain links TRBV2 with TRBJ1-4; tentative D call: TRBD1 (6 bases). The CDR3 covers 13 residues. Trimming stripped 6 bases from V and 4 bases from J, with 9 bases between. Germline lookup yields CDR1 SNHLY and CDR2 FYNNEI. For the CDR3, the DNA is TGTGCCAGCAGACAGGGCCGTAATGAAAAACTGTTTTTT. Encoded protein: CASRQGRNEKLFF.

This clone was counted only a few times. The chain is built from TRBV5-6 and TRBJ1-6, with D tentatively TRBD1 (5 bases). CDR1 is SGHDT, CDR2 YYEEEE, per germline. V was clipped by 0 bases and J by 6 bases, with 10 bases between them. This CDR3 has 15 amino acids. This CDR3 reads CASSLVGRVNSPLHF. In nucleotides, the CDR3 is TGTGCCAGCAGCTTGGTGGGCAGGGTTAATTCACCCCTCCACTTT.

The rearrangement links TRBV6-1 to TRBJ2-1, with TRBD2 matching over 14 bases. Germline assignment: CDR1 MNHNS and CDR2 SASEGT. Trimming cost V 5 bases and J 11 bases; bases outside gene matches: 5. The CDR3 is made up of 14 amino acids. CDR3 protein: CASSTTSGGGKQFF. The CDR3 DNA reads TGTGCCAGCAGTACGACTAGCGGGGGGGGGAAGCAGTTCTTC.

Here the CDR3 reads CASSWSRDRNTGELFF. CDR3 in DNA: TGTGCCAGCAGCTGGAGCCGGGACAGGAACACCGGGGAGCTGTTTTTT. The chain uses TRBV7-6 and TRBJ2-2; 7 nucleotides agree with TRBD1. J was trimmed by 1 base and V by 4 bases; bases with no gene match: 6. CDR3 length: 16 residues. Germline assignment: CDR1 SGHVS and CDR2 FNYEAQ.

CDR3 nucleotide sequence: TGTGCCAGCAGCTTAGCGGGACTGACCATCTCTGGAAACACCATATATTTT. Protein: CASSLAGLTISGNTIYF. The genes are TRBV11-1 and TRBJ1-3; tentative D call: TRBD1 (5 bases). Germline-derived CDR1 and CDR2 are SGHAT and FQDESV (reference sequence). The V and J ends lost 0 bases and 0 bases respectively, with 12 bases between them. The CDR3 extends over 17 amino acids.

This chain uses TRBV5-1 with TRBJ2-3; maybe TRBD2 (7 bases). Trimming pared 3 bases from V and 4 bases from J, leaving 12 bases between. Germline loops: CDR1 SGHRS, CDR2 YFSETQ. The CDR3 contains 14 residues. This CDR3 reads CASSSTGGPDTQYF. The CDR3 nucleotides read TGCGCCAGCAGCTCCACCGGGGGGCCAGATACGCAGTATTTT.

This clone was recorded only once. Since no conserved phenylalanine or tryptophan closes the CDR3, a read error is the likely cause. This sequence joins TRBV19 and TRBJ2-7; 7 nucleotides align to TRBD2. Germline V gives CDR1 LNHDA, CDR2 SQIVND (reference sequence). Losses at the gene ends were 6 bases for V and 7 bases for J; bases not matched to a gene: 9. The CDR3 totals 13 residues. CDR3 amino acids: CASSHQRGGEQYL. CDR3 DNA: TGTGCCAGTAGCCATCAAAGGGGAGGGGAGCAGTACCTC.

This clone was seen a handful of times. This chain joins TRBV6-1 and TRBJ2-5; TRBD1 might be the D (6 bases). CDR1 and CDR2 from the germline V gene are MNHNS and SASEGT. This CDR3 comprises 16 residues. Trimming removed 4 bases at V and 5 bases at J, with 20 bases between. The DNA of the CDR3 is TGTGCCAGCAGTGTAACGGCACAGGGATCGGGGGAGACCCAGTACTTC. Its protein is CASSVTAQGSGETQYF.

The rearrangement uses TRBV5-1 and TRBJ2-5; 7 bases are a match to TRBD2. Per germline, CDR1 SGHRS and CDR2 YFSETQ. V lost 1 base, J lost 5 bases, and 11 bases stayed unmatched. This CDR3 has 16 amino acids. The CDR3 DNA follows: TGCGCCAGCAGCTTGCGTCCGGGGGGAAATTTGGAGACCCAGTACTTC. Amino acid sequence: CASSLRPGGNLETQYF.

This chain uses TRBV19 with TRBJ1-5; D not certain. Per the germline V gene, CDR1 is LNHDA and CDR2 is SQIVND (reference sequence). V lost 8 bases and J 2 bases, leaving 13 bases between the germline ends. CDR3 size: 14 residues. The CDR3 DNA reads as TGTGCCAGTCGGCGGGAGCACGGCAATCAGCCCCAGCATTTT. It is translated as CASRREHGNQPQHF.